The clone carrying this TCR beta chain showed up many times. Its target is unknown. This entry is derived from a study of CD8 T cells in ankylosing spondylitis. Study results and limitations: According to the report, clones linked to the disease were significantly enriched in matched synovial fluid samples taken from ankylosing spondylitis patients. Disease-linked clones displayed a CD8+ phenotype and appeared relatively rarely in peripheral blood. Made up of eight or nine highly homologous variants, a TCR beta motif appeared characteristic of ankylosing spondylitis blood.

A single record per CDR3 protein comes from TCRdb applying MiXCR to the 5' RACE reads. Of 150,000 to 200,000 distinct CDR3 sequences listed, around 10% are singletons. There are 17 residues in the CDR3. Trimming removed 5 bases from V and 0 bases from J; junction bases left unmatched: 11. CDR1 and CDR2 (germline): MNHNS, SASEGT. Sequences were obtained from blood, either unsorted or a sorted T cell fraction (not recorded which). V usage is TRBV6-1 and J usage is TRBJ2-5, with TRBD1 matching 8 bases. The clonotype originates from a male donor with ankylosing spondylitis or in good health (not recorded which). The CDR3 loop reads CASSRRRTGSYQETQYF. The CDR3 coding sequence is TGTGCCAGCAGTCGCCGAAGGACAGGGTCGTACCAAGAGACCCAGTACTTC.